This record concerns one TCR beta chain sequence. This clonotype has more than one count but fewer than ten. There is no known antigen for this receptor. Qualities for individual bases were not recorded, and no much larger clone is one base off. Amplification of TCR beta CDR3 regions was carried out from RNA transcripts. For the first round of RT-PCR on the TCR CDR3, the HTBI primer set was used together with the Qiagen OneStep RT-PCR kit. A second multiplex PCR round built the libraries, followed by size selection and purification. The libraries were sequenced on an Illumina HiSeq2000 using paired-end 100 bp reads. As for the original processing: SOAPnuke was used to process the raw data, throwing out any read that contained adapters or uncalled bases, had a mean Phred below 15, or lacked an exact constant-primer or identifier match. COPE v1.2.5 was used to merge the high-quality paired reads, and each unique nucleotide sequence was defined as a clonotype. MiTCR v1.1 was used to align the clonotypes against IMGT TRBV, TRBD and TRBJ reference segments. The analysis included only V-J combinations with a frequency above 0.0001, which together covered more than 98% of the repertoires. The TCS score was defined as F50 (clonal expansion) divided by E x V (chaos), with BLOSUM62-based TCRdist calculated between CDR3 peptides within each V-J. Welch's t-statistics and random forest reduced some 510 V-J features to 13, which were used in a naive Bayes classifier (R e1071). The public reads were quality trimmed at Q25 with fastp and then assembled into clones with MiXCR by TCRdb, keeping productive beta chains. Each CDR3 protein appears once, grouped with its most common genes and DNA. The V and J calls shown here were made by TCRdb, not taken from the authors' results. The sample table lists about 640,000 distinct CDR3 sequences, about 20% of them with a count of one. The leading ten clones occupy roughly 30% of the sample.

The data were obtained in a study of T cells in Graves' hyperthyroidism and ophthalmopathy (dated by TCRdb to about 2019). Regarding the complete study: Peripheral blood was sampled at the time of initial diagnosis, prior to any treatment. Once sampling was done, hyperthyroidism patients were given methimazole at a starting dose of 30 mg daily, whereas ophthalmopathy patients were given high-dose intravenous methylprednisolone. TCR V-J signatures able to tell the groups apart were searched for in a discovery cohort of some 97 patients, of whom over 40 had Graves' ophthalmopathy and 55 to 60 had stable Graves' hyperthyroidism. In addition, the study compared T-cell repertoires in thyroid tissue and in blood from about six Graves' hyperthyroidism patients. The paper reports TCR Vbeta CDR3 sequencing of over 130 peripheral blood samples: 40 to 45 ophthalmopathy, 70 to 85 hyperthyroidism and approximately 17 progressor patients. The approximately 98 discovery patients were randomly divided into training and test sets at a 7:3 ratio. Whether ophthalmopathy could be predicted prospectively was tested in an independent validation cohort made up of 18 hyperthyroidism patients plus 17 patients who later progressed to ophthalmopathy. Overall results and qualifications from the work: In validation, the model predicted progression to ophthalmopathy with approximately 71% sensitivity and 72.22% specificity, a median of around six months before onset. No statistical method was used to fix the sample size in advance, and group allocation was not hidden from the investigators. Most expanded thyroid clonotypes (frequency above 0.001) were also detected in blood, a finding suggesting that blood repertoires may reflect thyroid immune responses. A model built on a 13 V-J signature distinguished ophthalmopathy from stable hyperthyroidism, reaching 87.88% sensitivity and about 81% specificity in cross-validation and 80%/75% in testing.

Moderately to severely active disease, a Clinical Activity Score of at least 3, a NOSPECS grade of at least 4, and a duration under 3 months were present in ophthalmopathy patients. The study excluded patients with uncontrolled infections, other autoimmune diseases, pregnancy or lactation. Diagnoses were established on the basis of clinical symptoms, serum thyroxine and TRAb, thyroid ultrasound, and orbital computed tomography. PBMCs were separated from roughly 10 ml of fresh peripheral blood using Ficoll-Paque density gradient centrifugation. Total RNA was extracted using Trizol reagent, and RNA quality was assessed on an Agilent 2100 Bioanalyzer. V was cut back by 3 bases and J by 7 bases, leaving a gap of 11 bases between them. As encoded in the germline V gene, CDR1 is MGHRA while CDR2 is YSYEKL. The CDR3 numbers 13 residues from cysteine through phenylalanine. The sequence is cut down to CDR3 DNA, 39 bases in frame from base 1.

The origin of this receptor is a man younger than 40 with Graves' ophthalmopathy. This sequence uses TRBV4-1 and TRBJ2-3, with the D segment identity uncertain. The specimen sequenced was blood. The CDR3 corresponds to CASSQTRVNTQYF. The DNA sequence is given as TGCGCCAGCAGCCAGACAAGAGTGAATACGCAGTATTTT.